This T cell receptor beta chain appears in the sequencing data of a study of blood T cell repertoires in COVID-19 (dated by TCRdb to between 2020 and 2021). Turning to the overall study: Samples covering the acute and convalescent phases of COVID-19 were provided by collaborators in the United States, Italy and Spain. The prospective study material was composed of cDNA or gDNA derived from T cells, B-cell-depleted T cells, or PBMCs. Subjects who had been exposed to COVID-19, were actively infected with it, or had recovered from it provided the deeply sampled blood TCRbeta repertoires that made up the dataset. The repertoires were made available in a free public database intended to serve as a resource for research on the immune response to SARS-CoV-2. Samples were obtained from the ongoing ImmuneRACE study (first 160 participants) and from 1,200 or so subjects provided by 6 global collaborators. The sample metadata nearly always contained a de-identified subject ID, COVID-19 status, age in years and sex. Where available, HLA class I and class II types were obtained from metadata supplied by the sample provider rather than from assay-based typing. Broader findings and caveats from the paper: The amount of clinical and demographic metadata varied by source and participant and was provided uncurated.

TCRbeta CDR3 regions were amplified from genomic DNA by means of the immunoSEQ Assay, a bias-controlled multiplex PCR. As for the original processing: The number of nucleated cells in each sample was estimated by amplification of reference gene primers within the assay. Sequence reads were collapsed and filtered to measure the absolute abundance of every unique TCRbeta CDR3 rearrangement. For each sample, productive Simpson clonality was calculated by taking the square root of Simpson's diversity index across productive rearrangements. What TCRdb holds here is the immuneACCESS table cut down to in-frame rearrangements. Part of the clones is not present; checked against another copy, under half of the missing clones reflect an unresolved V gene, and the others are unexplained. Clone size and the V and J calls come from that table; the DNA yielded D and trimming. This sample gives under 300,000 clones in total; 84% of them show up just once. Around 2.5% of the sample lies in the top ten.

Ends trimmed: V by 3 bases, J by 4 bases; bases unmatched to a gene: 8. Spanning cysteine to phenylalanine, the CDR3 consists of 17 amino acids. Just CDR3 DNA is preserved here, 51 bases in frame from base 1. The CDR1 and CDR2 encoded by the germline V gene (reference sequence) are SGHNT and YYREEE. Samples from volunteer blood donors who had recovered from COVID-19 were contributed by a second Seattle source. The collaborating institutions used their own protocols to collect whole blood in K2EDTA tubes. For TCRbeta analysis, collaborator samples were shipped as frozen whole blood, as isolated PBMCs, or as DNA extracted from either sample type. As concerns this clone: What antigen it recognizes has not been identified. Base qualities are not at hand, and no much larger clone is one base apart.

The rearrangement combines TRBV5-4 with TRBJ2-3, with TRBD2 matching 13 junction bases. The TCR was taken from a man in his forties who had recovered from COVID-19. The sample taken for sequencing was peripheral blood. The nucleotides read TGTGCCAGCAGCTCCGGACTAGCGGGAGTAAGGGCAGATACGCAGTATTTT. Protein translation: CASSSGLAGVRADTQYF.